Here is one T cell receptor beta chain with its context. This sample is part of a study of blood T cell repertoires in COVID-19. The table came from immunoSEQ multiplex PCR; TCRdb's copy has only in-frame clones and leaves some out. The sample records 150,000 to 200,000 clones, roughly 89% being singletons. The V and J ends lost 4 bases and 6 bases, in that order; junction bases with no gene match: 3. Germline lookup yields CDR1 SEHNR and CDR2 FQNEAQ (reference sequence). The CDR3 consists of 14 residues. The sample comprised peripheral blood. The source is a woman aged 45-65 years with acute or convalescent COVID-19. The V gene is TRBV7-9, the J gene TRBJ1-6; 7 nucleotides line up with TRBD1. CDR3: CASSSTGSNSPLHF. In DNA form, the CDR3 reads TGTGCCAGCAGCTCGACAGGGAGTAATTCACCCCTCCACTTT. Full variable domain (missing parts from reference TRBV7-9 and TRBJ1-6): DTGVSQNPRHKITKRGQNVTFRCDPISEHNRLYWYRQTLGQGPEFLTYFQNEAQLEKSRLLSDRFSAERPKGSFSTLEIQRTEQGDSAMYLCASSSTGSNSPLHFGNGTRLTVT.